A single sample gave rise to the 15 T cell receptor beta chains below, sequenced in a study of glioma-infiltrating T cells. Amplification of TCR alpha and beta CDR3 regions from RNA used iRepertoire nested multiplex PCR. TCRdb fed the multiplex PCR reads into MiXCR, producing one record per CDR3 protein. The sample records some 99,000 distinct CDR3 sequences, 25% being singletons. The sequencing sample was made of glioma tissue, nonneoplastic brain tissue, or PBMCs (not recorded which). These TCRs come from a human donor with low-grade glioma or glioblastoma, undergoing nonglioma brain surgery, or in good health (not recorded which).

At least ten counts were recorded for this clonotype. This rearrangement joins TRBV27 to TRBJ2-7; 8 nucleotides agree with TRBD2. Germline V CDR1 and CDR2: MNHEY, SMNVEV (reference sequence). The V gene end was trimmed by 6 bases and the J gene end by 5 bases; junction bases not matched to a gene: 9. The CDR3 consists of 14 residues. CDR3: CASRSSGTSDEQYF. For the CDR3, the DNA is TGTGCCAGCAGATCCTCCGGGACTAGTGACGAGCAGTACTTC.

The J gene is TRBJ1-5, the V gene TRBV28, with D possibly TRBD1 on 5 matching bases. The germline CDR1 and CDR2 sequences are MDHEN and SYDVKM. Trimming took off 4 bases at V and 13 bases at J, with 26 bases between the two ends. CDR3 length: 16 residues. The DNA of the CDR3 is TGTGCCAGCAGTTCTAATTCTAGGGGAGGCAATCAGCAACAGCATTTT. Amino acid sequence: CASSSNSRGGNQQQHF.

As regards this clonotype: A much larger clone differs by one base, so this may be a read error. CDR3 sequence (DNA): TGCGCCAGCAGCTGGGTACAGGGTGGAAATTCACCCCTCCACTTT. Translated, it gives CASSWVQGGNSPLHF. The chain recombines TRBV5-1 with TRBJ1-6, with TRBD1 as a possible D gene (6 bases). CDR1 and CDR2 (germline): SGHRS, YFSETQ. The CDR3 length is 15 residues. Trimming stripped 3 bases from V and 7 bases from J, with 14 bases between.

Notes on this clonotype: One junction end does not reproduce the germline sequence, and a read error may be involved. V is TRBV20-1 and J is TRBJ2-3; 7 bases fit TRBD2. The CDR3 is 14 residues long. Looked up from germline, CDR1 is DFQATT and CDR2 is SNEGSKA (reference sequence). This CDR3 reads CSASTGGGTDTQYF. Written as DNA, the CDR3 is TGCAGTGCTAGTACGGGCGGGGGTACAGATACGCAGTACTTT.

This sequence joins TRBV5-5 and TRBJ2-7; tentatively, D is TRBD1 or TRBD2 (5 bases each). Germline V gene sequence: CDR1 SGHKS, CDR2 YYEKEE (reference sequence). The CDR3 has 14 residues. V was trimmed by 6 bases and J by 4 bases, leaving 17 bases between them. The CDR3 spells CASTSGLGMYEQYF. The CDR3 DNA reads TGTGCCAGCACCTCGGGGCTAGGAATGTACGAGCAGTACTTC.

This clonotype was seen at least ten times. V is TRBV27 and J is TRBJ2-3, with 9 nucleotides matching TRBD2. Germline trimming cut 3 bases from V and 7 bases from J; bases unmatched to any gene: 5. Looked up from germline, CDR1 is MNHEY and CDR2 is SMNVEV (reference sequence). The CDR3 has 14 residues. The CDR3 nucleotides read TGTGCCAGCAGTTTGGCGGGGGGGCAACATACGCAGTATTTT. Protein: CASSLAGGQHTQYF.

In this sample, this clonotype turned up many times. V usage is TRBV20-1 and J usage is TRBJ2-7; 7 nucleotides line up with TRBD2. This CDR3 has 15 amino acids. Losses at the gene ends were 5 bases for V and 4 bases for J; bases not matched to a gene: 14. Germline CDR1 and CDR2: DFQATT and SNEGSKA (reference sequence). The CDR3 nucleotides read TGCAGTGCTCGAAGGGCCAGCGGGGAAAGTTACGAGCAGTACTTC. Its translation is CSARRASGESYEQYF.

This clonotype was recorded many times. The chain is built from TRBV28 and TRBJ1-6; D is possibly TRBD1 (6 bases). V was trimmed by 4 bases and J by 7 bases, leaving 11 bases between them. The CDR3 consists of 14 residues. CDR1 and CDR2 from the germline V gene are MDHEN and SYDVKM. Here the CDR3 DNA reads TGTGCCAGCAGTTCGGCAGGGGCGAATTCACCCCTCCACTTT. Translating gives CASSSAGANSPLHF.

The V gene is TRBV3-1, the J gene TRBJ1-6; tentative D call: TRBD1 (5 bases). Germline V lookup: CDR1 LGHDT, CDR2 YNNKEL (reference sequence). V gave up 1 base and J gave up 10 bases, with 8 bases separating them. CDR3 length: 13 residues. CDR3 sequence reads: CASSQAGGSPLHF. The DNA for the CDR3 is TGTGCCAGCAGCCAAGCGGGGGGGTCACCCCTCCACTTT. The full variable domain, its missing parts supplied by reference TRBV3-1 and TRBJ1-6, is DTAVSQTPKYLVTQMGNDKSIKCEQNLGHDTMYWYKQDSKKFLKIMFSYNNKELIINETVPNRFSPKSPDKAHLNLHINSLELGDSAVYFCASSQAGGSPLHFGNGTRLTVT.

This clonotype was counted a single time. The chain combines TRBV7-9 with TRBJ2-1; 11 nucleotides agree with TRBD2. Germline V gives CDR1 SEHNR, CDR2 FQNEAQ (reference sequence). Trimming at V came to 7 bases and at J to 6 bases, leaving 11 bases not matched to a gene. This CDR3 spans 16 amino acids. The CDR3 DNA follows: TGTGCCAGCACTGGGATGCTAGCGGGAGGTGGCAATGAGCAGTTCTTC. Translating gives CASTGMLAGGGNEQFF.

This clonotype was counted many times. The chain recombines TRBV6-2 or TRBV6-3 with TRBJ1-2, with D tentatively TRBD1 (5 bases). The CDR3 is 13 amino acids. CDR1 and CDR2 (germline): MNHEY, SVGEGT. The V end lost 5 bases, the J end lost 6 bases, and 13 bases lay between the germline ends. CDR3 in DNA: TGTGCCAGCAGTGAGAACGCAGGGAATGGCTACACCTTC. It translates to CASSENAGNGYTF.

The CDR3 loop reads CASRRNEQYF. In DNA form, the CDR3 reads TGTGCCAGCAGGCGGAACGAGCAGTACTTC. The chain couples TRBV10-3 to TRBJ2-7; D remains unclear. The CDR3 is made up of 10 amino acids. CDR1 is ENHRY, CDR2 SYGVKD, per germline. V lost 10 bases, J lost 5 bases, and 9 bases lay in between.

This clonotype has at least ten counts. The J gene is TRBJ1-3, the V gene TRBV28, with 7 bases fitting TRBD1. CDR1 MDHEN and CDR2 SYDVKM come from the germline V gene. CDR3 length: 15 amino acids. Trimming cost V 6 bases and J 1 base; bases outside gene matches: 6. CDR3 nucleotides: TGTGCCAGCAGCCGGACAGGAAGTTCTGGAAACACCATATATTTT. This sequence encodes CASSRTGSSGNTIYF.

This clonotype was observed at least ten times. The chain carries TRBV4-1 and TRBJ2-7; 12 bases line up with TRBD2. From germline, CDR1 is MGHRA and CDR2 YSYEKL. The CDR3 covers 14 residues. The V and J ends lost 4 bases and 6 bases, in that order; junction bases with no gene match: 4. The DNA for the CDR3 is TGCGCCAGCAGCCCCCCGACTAGCGGGGGCGAGCAGTACTTC. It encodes CASSPPTSGGEQYF.

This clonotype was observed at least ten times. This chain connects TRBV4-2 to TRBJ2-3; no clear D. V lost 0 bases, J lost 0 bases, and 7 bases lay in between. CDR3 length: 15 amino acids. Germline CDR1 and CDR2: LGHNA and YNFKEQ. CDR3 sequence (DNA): TGTGCCAGCAGCCAAGATCAACCTAGCACAGATACGCAGTATTTT. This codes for CASSQDQPSTDTQYF.